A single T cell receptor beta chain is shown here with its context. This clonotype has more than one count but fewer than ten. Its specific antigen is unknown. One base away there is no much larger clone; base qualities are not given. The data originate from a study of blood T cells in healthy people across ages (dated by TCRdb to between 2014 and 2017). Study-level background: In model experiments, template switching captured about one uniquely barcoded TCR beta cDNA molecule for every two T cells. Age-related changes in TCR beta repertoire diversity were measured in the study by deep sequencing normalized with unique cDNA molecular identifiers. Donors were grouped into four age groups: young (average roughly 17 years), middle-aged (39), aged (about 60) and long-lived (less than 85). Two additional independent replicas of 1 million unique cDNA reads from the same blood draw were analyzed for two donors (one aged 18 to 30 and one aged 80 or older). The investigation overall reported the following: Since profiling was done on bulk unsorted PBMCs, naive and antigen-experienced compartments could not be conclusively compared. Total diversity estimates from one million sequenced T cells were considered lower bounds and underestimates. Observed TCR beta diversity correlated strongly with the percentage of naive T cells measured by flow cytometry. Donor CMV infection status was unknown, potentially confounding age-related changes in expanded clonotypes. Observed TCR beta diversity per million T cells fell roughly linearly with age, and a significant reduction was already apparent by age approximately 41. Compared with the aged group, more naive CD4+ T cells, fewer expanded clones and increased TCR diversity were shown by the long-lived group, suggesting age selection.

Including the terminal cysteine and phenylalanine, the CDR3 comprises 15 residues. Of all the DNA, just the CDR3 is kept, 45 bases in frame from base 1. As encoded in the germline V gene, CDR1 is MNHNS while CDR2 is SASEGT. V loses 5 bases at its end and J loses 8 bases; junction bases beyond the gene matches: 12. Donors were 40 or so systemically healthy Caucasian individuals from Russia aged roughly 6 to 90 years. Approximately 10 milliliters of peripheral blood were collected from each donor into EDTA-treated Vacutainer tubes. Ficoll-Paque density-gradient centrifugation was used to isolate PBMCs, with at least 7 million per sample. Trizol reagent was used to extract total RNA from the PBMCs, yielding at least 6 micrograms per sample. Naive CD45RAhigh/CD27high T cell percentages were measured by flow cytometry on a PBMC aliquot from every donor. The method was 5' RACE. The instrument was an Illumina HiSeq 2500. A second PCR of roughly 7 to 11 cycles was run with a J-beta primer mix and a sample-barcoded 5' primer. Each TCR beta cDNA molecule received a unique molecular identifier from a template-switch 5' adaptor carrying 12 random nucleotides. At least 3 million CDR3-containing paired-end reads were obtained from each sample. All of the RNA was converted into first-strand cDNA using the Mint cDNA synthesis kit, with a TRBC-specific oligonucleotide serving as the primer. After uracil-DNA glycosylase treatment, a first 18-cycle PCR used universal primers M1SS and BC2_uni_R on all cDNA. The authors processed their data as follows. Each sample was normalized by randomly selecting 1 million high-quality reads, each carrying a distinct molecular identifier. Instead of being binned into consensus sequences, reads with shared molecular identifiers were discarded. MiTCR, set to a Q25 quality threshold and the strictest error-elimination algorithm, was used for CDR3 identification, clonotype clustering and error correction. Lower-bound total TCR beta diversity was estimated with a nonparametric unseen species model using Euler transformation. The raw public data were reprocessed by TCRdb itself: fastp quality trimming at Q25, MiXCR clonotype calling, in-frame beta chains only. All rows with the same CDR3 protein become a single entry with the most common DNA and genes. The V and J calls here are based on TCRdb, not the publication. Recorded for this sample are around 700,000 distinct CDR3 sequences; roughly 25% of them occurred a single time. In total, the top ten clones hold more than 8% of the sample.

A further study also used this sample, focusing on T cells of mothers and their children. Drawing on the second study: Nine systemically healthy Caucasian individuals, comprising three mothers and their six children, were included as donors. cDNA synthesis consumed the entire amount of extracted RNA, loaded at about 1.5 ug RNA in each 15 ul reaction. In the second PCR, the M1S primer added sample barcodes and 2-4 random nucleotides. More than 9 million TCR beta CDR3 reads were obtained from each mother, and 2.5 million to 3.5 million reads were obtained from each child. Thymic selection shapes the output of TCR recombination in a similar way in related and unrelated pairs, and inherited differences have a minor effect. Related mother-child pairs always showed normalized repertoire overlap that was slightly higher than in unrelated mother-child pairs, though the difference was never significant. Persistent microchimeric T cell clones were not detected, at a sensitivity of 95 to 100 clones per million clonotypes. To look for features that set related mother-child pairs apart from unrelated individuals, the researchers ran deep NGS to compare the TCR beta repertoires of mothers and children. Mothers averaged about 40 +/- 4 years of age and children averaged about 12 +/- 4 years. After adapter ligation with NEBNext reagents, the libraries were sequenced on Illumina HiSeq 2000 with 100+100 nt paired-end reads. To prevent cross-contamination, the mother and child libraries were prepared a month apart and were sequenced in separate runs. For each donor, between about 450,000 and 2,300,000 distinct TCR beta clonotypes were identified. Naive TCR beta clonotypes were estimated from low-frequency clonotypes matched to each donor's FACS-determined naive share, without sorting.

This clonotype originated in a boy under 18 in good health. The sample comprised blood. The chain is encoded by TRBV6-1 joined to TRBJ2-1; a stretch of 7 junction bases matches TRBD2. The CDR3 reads CASSPIAGDFDEQFF. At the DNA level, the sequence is TGTGCCAGCAGTCCGATCGCGGGAGATTTTGATGAGCAGTTCTTC.